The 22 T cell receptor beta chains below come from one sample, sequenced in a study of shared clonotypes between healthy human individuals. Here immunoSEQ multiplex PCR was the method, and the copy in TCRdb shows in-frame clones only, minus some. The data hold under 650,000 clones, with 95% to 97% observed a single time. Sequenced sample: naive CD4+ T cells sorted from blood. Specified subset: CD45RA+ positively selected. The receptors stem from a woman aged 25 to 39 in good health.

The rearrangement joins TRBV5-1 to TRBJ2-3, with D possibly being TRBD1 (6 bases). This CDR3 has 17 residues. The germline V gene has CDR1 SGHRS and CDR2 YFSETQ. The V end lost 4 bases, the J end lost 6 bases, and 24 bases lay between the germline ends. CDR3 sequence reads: CASSPDRTLGGRDTQYF. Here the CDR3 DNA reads TGCGCCAGCAGCCCCGACAGGACCCTTGGGGGTCGGGATACGCAGTATTTT.

The CDR3 sequence is CASSTSGSWTGELFF. The CDR3 DNA sequence: TGTGCCAGCAGCACTAGCGGGAGTTGGACCGGGGAGCTGTTTTTT. The chain carries TRBV11-2 and TRBJ2-2; 11 nucleotides align to TRBD2. J was trimmed by 5 bases and V by 5 bases; bases with no gene match: 4. Germline V CDR1 and CDR2: SGHAT, FQNNGV. The CDR3 is 15 amino acids.

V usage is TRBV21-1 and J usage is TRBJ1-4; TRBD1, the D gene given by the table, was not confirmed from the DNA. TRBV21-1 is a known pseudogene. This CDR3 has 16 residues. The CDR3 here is CASSKSRQGTNEKLFF. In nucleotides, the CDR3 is TGTGCCAGCAGCAAAAGTAGGCAGGGAACTAATGAAAAACTGTTTTTT.

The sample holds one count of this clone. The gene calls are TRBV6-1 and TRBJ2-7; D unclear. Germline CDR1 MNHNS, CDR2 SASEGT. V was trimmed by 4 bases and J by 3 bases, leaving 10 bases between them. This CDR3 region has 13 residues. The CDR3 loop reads CASSANWGYEQYF. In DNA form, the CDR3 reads TGTGCCAGCAGTGCCAACTGGGGCTACGAGCAGTACTTC.

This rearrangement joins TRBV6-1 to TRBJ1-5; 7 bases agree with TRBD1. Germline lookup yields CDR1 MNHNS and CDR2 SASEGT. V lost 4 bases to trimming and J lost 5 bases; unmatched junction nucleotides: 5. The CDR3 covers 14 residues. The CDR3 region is CASSATGYDQPQHF. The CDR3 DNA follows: TGTGCCAGCAGTGCGACAGGGTATGATCAGCCCCAGCATTTT.

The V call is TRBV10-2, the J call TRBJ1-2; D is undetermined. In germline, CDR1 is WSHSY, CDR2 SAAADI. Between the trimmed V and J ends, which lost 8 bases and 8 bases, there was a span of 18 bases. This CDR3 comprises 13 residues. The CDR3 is CASSDRPVLGYTF. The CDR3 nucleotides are TGCGCCAGCTCGGACCGACCCGTCCTAGGCTACACCTTC.

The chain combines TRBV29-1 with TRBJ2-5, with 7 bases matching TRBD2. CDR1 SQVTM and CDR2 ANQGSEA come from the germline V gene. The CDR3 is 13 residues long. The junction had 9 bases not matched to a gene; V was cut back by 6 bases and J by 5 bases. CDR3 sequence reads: CSVLGGVRETQYF. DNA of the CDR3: TGCAGCGTCTTGGGAGGGGTAAGGGAGACCCAGTACTTC.

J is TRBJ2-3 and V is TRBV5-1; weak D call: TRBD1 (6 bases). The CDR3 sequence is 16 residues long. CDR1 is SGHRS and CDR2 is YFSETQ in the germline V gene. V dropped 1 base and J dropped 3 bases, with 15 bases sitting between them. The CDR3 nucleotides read TGCGCCAGCAGCTTGTTACCAGGACAGTTTACAGATACGCAGTATTTT. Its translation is CASSLLPGQFTDTQYF.

CDR3 in amino acids: CASSTETAYEQYF. CDR3 bases: TGTGCCAGCAGTACGGAGACAGCCTACGAGCAGTACTTC. This chain joins TRBV6-5 and TRBJ2-7; weak D call: TRBD1 (5 bases). CDR3 length: 13 amino acids. Trimming left V 5 bases short and J 2 bases short, with 10 bases between. Germline V gives CDR1 MNHEY, CDR2 SVGAGI.

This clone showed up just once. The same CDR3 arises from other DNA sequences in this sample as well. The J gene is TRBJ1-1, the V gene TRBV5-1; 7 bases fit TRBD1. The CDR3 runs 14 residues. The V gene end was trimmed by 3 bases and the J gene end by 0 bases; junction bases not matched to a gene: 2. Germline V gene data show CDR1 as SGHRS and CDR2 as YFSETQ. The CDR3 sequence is CASSSGQLNTEAFF. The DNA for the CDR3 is TGCGCCAGCAGCTCGGGACAGTTGAACACTGAAGCTTTCTTT. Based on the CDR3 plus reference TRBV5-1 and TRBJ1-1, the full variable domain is KAGVTQTPRYLIKTRGQQVTLSCSPISGHRSVSWYQQTPGQGLQFLFEYFSETQRNKGNFPGRFSGRQFSNSRSEMNVSTLELGDSALYLCASSSGQLNTEAFFGQGTRLTVV.

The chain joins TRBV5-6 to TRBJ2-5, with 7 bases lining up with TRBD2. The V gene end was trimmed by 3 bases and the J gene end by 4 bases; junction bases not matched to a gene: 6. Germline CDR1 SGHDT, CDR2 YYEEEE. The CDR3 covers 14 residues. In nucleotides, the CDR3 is TGTGCCAGCAGCTCCCTAGCGGCGGGAGAGACCCAGTACTTC. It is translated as CASSSLAAGETQYF.

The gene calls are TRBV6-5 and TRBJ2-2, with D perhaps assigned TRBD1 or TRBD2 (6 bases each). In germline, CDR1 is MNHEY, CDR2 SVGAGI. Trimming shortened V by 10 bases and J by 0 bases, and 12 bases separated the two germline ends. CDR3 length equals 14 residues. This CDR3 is CAIAGGPNTGELFF. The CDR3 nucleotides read TGTGCCATCGCCGGGGGCCCGAACACCGGGGAGCTGTTTTTT.

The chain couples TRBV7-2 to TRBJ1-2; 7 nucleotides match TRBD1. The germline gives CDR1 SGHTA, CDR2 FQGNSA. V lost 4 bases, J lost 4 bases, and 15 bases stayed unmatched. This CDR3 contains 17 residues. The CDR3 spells CASSSYERDSLIYGYTF. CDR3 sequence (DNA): TGTGCCAGCAGCTCTTACGAACGGGACAGCTTGATCTATGGCTACACCTTC.

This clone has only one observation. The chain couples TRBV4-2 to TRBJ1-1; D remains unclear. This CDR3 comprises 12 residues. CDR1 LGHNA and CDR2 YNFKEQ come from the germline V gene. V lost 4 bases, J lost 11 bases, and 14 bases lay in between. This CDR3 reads CASSPGRALAFF. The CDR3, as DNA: TGTGCCAGCAGCCCTGGACGGGCGTTGGCTTTCTTT.

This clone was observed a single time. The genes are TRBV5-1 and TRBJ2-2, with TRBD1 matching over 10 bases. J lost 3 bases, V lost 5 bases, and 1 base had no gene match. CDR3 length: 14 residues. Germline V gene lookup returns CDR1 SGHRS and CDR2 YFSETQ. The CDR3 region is CASSGTGDTGELFF. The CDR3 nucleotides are TGCGCCAGCAGTGGGACAGGGGACACCGGGGAGCTGTTTTTT.

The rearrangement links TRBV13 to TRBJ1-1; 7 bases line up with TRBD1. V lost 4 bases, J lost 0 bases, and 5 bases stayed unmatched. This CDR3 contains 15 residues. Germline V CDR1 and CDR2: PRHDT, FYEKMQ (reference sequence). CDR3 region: CASSSNRGMNTEAFF. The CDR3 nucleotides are TGTGCCAGCAGCTCGAACAGGGGAATGAACACTGAAGCTTTCTTT.

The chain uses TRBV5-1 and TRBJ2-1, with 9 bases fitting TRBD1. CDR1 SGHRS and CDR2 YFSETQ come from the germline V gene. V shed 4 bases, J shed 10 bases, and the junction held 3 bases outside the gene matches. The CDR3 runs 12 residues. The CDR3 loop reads CASSLGTGEQFF. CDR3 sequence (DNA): TGCGCCAGCAGCCTTGGGACAGGGGAGCAGTTCTTC. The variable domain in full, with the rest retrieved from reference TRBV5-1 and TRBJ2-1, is KAGVTQTPRYLIKTRGQQVTLSCSPISGHRSVSWYQQTPGQGLQFLFEYFSETQRNKGNFPGRFSGRQFSNSRSEMNVSTLELGDSALYLCASSLGTGEQFFGPGTRLTVL.

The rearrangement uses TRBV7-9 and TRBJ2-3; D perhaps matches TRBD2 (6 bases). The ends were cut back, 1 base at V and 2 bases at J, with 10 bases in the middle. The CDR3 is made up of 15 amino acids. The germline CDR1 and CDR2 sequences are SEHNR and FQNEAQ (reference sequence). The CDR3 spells CASSLGGLNTDTQYF. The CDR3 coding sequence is TGTGCCAGCAGCTTAGGGGGACTGAACACAGATACGCAGTATTTT. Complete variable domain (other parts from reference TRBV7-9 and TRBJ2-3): DTGVSQNPRHKITKRGQNVTFRCDPISEHNRLYWYRQTLGQGPEFLTYFQNEAQLEKSRLLSDRFSAERPKGSFSTLEIQRTEQGDSAMYLCASSLGGLNTDTQYFGPGTRLTVL.

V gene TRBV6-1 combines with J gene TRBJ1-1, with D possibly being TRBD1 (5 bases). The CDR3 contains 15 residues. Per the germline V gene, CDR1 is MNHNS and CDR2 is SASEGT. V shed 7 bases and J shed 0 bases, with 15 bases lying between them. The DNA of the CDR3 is TGTGCCAGCATAAGACAGCGACTAATGAACACTGAAGCTTTCTTT. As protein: CASIRQRLMNTEAFF.

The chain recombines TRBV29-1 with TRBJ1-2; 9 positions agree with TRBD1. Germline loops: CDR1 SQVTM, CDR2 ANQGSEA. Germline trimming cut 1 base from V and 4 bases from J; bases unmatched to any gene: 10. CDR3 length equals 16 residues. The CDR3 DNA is TGCAGCGTTGAAGTTAGGGACAGGGTCGCAGGCTATGGCTACACCTTC. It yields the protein CSVEVRDRVAGYGYTF. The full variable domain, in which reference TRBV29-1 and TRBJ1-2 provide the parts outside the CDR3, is SAVISQKPSRDICQRGTSLTIQCQVDSQVTMMFWYRQQPGQSLTLIATANQGSEATYESGFVIDKFPISRPNLTFSTLTVSNMSPEDSSIYLCSVEVRDRVAGYGYTFGSGTRLTVV.

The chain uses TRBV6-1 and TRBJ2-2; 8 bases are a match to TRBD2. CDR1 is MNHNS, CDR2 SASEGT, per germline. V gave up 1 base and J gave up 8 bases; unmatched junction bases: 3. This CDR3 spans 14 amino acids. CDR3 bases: TGTGCCAGCAGTGAAGTGCCTAGCGGGGGGGAGCTGTTTTTT. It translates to CASSEVPSGGELFF.

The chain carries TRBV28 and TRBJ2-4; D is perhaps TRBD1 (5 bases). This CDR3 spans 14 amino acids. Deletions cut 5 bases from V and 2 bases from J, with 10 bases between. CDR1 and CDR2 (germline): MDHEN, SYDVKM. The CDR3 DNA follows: TGTGCCAGCAGTCCCCCAGGGACCAAAAACATTCAGTACTTC. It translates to CASSPPGTKNIQYF. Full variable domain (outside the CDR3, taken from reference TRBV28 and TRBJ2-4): DVKVTQSSRYLVKRTGEKVFLECVQDMDHENMFWYRQDPGLGLRLIYFSYDVKMKEKGDIPEGYSVSREKKERFSLILESASTNQTSMYLCASSPPGTKNIQYFGAGTRLSVL.